This section outlines one T cell receptor beta chain sequence together with its context. The antigen remains unidentified. TCRdb keeps only in-frame clones here, not all; method: immunoSEQ multiplex PCR. The sample has fewer than 150,000 clones; 88% are singletons. The data are from a study of cytomegalovirus exposure and HLA in healthy donors. Study results and caveats: The study labeled more than 150 TCR beta chains cytomegalovirus-associated.

The origin of this receptor is a young man in good health and CMV-seropositive. Input material: PBMCs.

The CDR3: CAISEVGGNTIYF. In DNA, the CDR3 is TGTGCCATCAGTGAGGTCGGTGGAAACACCATATATTTT. The gene calls are TRBV10-3 and TRBJ1-3, with D unresolved. The CDR3 is made up of 13 amino acids. CDR1 and CDR2 from the germline V gene are ENHRY and SYGVKD. V was shortened by 2 bases and J by 3 bases, with 5 bases between the two germline ends.